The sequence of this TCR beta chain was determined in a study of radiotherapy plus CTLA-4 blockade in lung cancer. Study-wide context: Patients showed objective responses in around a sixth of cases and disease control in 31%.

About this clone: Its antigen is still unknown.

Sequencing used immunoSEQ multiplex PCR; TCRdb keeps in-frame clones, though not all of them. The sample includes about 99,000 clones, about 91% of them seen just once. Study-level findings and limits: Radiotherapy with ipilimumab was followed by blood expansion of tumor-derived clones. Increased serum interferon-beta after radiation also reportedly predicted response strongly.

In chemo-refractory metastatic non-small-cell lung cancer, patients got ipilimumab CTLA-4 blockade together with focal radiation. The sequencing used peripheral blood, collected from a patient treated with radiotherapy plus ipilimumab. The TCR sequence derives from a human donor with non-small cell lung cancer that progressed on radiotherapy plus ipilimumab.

CDR3 sequence reads: CASSEQGQGVPHQPQHF. The DNA of the CDR3 is TGTGCCAGCAGTGAACAGGGACAGGGAGTCCCCCATCAGCCCCAGCATTTT. V usage is TRBV6-1 and J usage is TRBJ1-5; 9 bases match TRBD1. The CDR3 spans 17 residues. V was clipped by 2 bases and J by 5 bases; unmatched bases: 10. From germline, CDR1 is MNHNS and CDR2 SASEGT.